These 19 T cell receptor beta chains originate from one sample sequenced in a study of cytomegalovirus exposure and HLA in healthy donors. The PCR contained 60 Vbeta and 13 Jbeta primers. Clones were read by immunoSEQ multiplex PCR, and TCRdb kept only the in-frame ones, dropping some. The ten most abundant clones cover under 2% of a sample with about 130,000 clones. Material for sequencing was PBMCs. The source is a woman aged 40 to 55 in good health and CMV-seropositive.

Here the CDR3 reads CASSLGGDYEQYF. The CDR3 nucleotides are TGTGCCAGCTCCTTGGGGGGGGACTACGAGCAGTACTTC. The V gene is TRBV18, the J gene TRBJ2-7; 7 nucleotides agree with TRBD2. The CDR3 has 13 residues. Per germline, CDR1 KGHSH and CDR2 LQKENI. V dropped 6 bases and J dropped 3; count of bases not matched to a gene: 5. Variable domain in full (rest from reference TRBV18 and TRBJ2-7): NAGVMQNPRHLVRRRGQEARLRCSPMKGHSHVYWYRQLPEEGLKFMVYLQKENIIDESGMPKERFSAEFPKEGPSILRIQQVVRGDSAAYFCASSLGGDYEQYFGPGTRLTVT.

Here the CDR3 reads CASSIDWGRPPQAFF. In DNA form, the CDR3 reads TGTGCCAGTAGTATAGACTGGGGGCGACCACCCCAAGCTTTCTTT. The chain carries TRBV19 and TRBJ1-1; TRBD1 might be the D (6 bases). Trimming cost V 0 bases and J 9 bases, with 17 bases left between them. CDR1 and CDR2 (germline): LNHDA, SQIVND (reference sequence). This CDR3 comprises 15 residues.

The chain employs TRBV7-6 and TRBJ2-7, with TRBD2 identical over 10 bases. The length of the CDR3 is 15 residues. Germline V gene sequence: CDR1 SGHVS, CDR2 FNYEAQ. V trimming: 6 bases; J trimming: 3 bases; junction bases outside the gene matches: 8. The CDR3 protein is CASSSLAGGLYEQYF. The CDR3 coding sequence is TGTGCCAGCAGTTCATTAGCGGGAGGACTCTACGAGCAGTACTTC.

This chain joins TRBV5-1 and TRBJ2-7, with D possibly matching TRBD1 (5 bases). The length of the CDR3 is 18 residues. Germline CDR1 is SGHRS and CDR2 is YFSETQ. The germline V and J ends were trimmed by 3 bases and 0 bases, with 22 bases remaining between them. CDR3 residues: CASSSGQVLPLTSYEQYF. The CDR3 DNA follows: TGCGCCAGCAGCTCAGGACAAGTGCTTCCACTCACCTCCTACGAGCAGTACTTC.

The V and J genes are TRBV25-1 and TRBJ1-2; D may be TRBD1 (6 bases). The V end was cut by 3 bases, the J end by 2 bases, with 10 bases between. The germline V gene has CDR1 MGHDK and CDR2 SYGVNS. CDR3 length: 14 amino acids. CDR3 loop: CASSDTGTNYGYTF. CDR3 nucleotides: TGTGCCAGCAGTGATACAGGGACAAACTATGGCTACACCTTC.

The chain carries TRBV4-1 and TRBJ2-1; 9 nucleotides align to TRBD1. The germline gives CDR1 MGHRA, CDR2 YSYEKL. V lost 3 bases, J lost 7 bases, and 7 bases stayed unmatched. There are 15 residues in the CDR3. CDR3 amino acids: CASSQEDRGRNEQFF. The DNA for the CDR3 is TGCGCCAGCAGCCAGGAGGACAGGGGTAGGAATGAGCAGTTCTTC.

This sequence joins TRBV15 and TRBJ2-1; 11 bases agree with TRBD2. In germline, CDR1 is LNHNV, CDR2 YYDKDF (reference sequence). The CDR3 is 15 residues long. Trimming at V came to 6 bases and at J to 6 bases, leaving 7 bases not matched to a gene. As DNA, the CDR3 is TGTGCCACCAGGCCGGGACTAGCGGCCTCCAATGAGCAGTTCTTC. It is translated as CATRPGLAASNEQFF.

The gene calls are TRBV7-3 and TRBJ2-3, with TRBD2 matching over 7 bases. The CDR3 runs to 14 residues. Germline lookup yields CDR1 SGHTA and CDR2 FQGTGA. V lost 0 bases, J lost 6 bases, and 3 bases stayed unmatched. The chain's CDR3 is CASSLTGGTDTQYF. The CDR3 nucleotides are TGTGCCAGCAGCTTAACGGGGGGGACGGATACGCAGTATTTT.

This chain joins TRBV19 and TRBJ2-7; possible D gene TRBD1, 6 bases. The V end lost 6 bases, the J end lost 1 base, and 13 bases lay between the germline ends. This CDR3 has 14 residues. The germline gives CDR1 LNHDA, CDR2 SQIVND (reference sequence). The CDR3 sequence is CASRSTGSSYEQYF. CDR3 sequence (DNA): TGTGCCAGTAGATCGACAGGTTCTTCCTACGAGCAGTACTTC.

The DNA for the CDR3 is TGCGCCAGCAGGACAGGGGCTGAAGCTTTCTTT. Translation gives CASRTGAEAFF. J is TRBJ1-1 and V is TRBV5-1; TRBD1 agrees at 8 bases. This CDR3 region has 11 residues. CDR1 SGHRS and CDR2 YFSETQ come from the germline V gene. V trimming: 5 bases; J trimming: 6 bases; junction bases outside the gene matches: 0.

The chain carries TRBV4-3 and TRBJ2-6, with a weak D call TRBD1 (5 bases). The CDR3 covers 16 residues. Trimming shortened V by 0 bases and J by 2 bases, and 8 bases separated the two germline ends. Germline V lookup: CDR1 LGHNA, CDR2 YSLEER. As DNA, the CDR3 is TGCGCCAGCAGCCAAGATTTAGGGGCTGGGGCCAACGTCCTGACTTTC. This encodes CASSQDLGAGANVLTF.

The rearrangement joins TRBV5-1 to TRBJ2-7; tentative D call: TRBD1 (7 bases). This CDR3 is 14 amino acids long. V was cut by 0 bases and J by 3 bases, with 10 bases left in between. In germline, CDR1 is SGHRS, CDR2 YFSETQ. The CDR3 DNA follows: TGCGCCAGCAGCTTGGGACAGGGAGGCTACGAGCAGTACTTC. Protein product: CASSLGQGGYEQYF. Together with reference TRBV5-1 and TRBJ2-7, the CDR3 gives the full variable domain: KAGVTQTPRYLIKTRGQQVTLSCSPISGHRSVSWYQQTPGQGLQFLFEYFSETQRNKGNFPGRFSGRQFSNSRSEMNVSTLELGDSALYLCASSLGQGGYEQYFGPGTRLTVT.

In nucleotides, the CDR3 is TGCAGCGTTGACGGCGGGAGGGAATTCTACAATGAGCAGTTCTTC. Translated, it gives CSVDGGREFYNEQFF. The chain carries TRBV29-1 and TRBJ2-1; TRBD2 matches 9 bases. The germline V gene encodes CDR1 SQVTM and CDR2 ANQGSEA. The junction had 6 bases not matched to a gene; V was cut back by 3 bases and J by 3 bases. The CDR3 spans 15 residues.

This chain uses TRBV5-4 with TRBJ2-1; no firm D call. Germline assignment: CDR1 SGHNT and CDR2 YYREEE (reference sequence). This CDR3 comprises 15 residues. The ends were cut back, 4 bases at V and 2 bases at J, with 13 bases in the middle. The CDR3 region has the DNA TGTGCCAGCAGCCCGAACACGAACACCTACAATGAGCAGTTCTTC. Protein: CASSPNTNTYNEQFF.

The J gene is TRBJ1-4, the V gene TRBV7-9, with 9 positions matching TRBD1. CDR3 size: 16 residues. Trimming at V came to 3 bases and at J to 7 bases, leaving 9 bases not matched to a gene. Germline CDR1 reads SEHNR; CDR2 reads FQNEAQ (reference sequence). CDR3 in DNA: TGTGCCAGCAGCTTTGACTCGGGACAGGGTTTTGAAAAACTGTTTTTT. The encoded protein is CASSFDSGQGFEKLFF.

The V gene is TRBV7-9, the J gene TRBJ2-1, with D tentatively TRBD2 (6 bases). Deletions cut 4 bases from V and 9 bases from J, with 16 bases between. Germline CDR1 is SEHNR and CDR2 is FQNEAQ (reference sequence). This CDR3 has 14 amino acids. CDR3 loop: CASSSTSSRSEQFF. CDR3 DNA: TGTGCCAGCAGCTCGACTAGTAGTCGGAGTGAGCAGTTCTTC.

V gene TRBV5-1 combines with J gene TRBJ2-5; weak D call: TRBD2 (6 bases). The CDR3 runs 16 residues. In germline, CDR1 is SGHRS, CDR2 YFSETQ. V shed 6 bases and J shed 5 bases, with 23 bases lying between them. The CDR3 DNA sequence: TGCGCCAGCACCCCCCTGAGGACCGGGAGTGGTGAGACCCAGTACTTC. Its protein is CASTPLRTGSGETQYF. Full variable domain (remainder filled in from reference TRBV5-1 and TRBJ2-5): KAGVTQTPRYLIKTRGQQVTLSCSPISGHRSVSWYQQTPGQGLQFLFEYFSETQRNKGNFPGRFSGRQFSNSRSEMNVSTLELGDSALYLCASTPLRTGSGETQYFGPGTRLLVL.

The chain employs TRBV7-3 and TRBJ2-3; D remains unclear. V was trimmed by 5 bases and J by 2 bases, leaving 11 bases between them. CDR1 is SGHTA and CDR2 is FQGTGA in the germline V gene. There are 14 residues in the CDR3. The CDR3 here is CASSPSEFTDTQYF. The DNA of the CDR3 is TGTGCCAGCAGCCCCTCGGAGTTCACAGATACGCAGTATTTT.

This chain joins TRBV9 and TRBJ2-5, with D unclear. This CDR3 is built from 12 residues. CDR1 is SGDLS and CDR2 is YYNGEE in the germline V gene. V was clipped by 3 bases and J by 2 bases, with 5 bases between them. CDR3 sequence (DNA): TGTGCCAGCAGCGCCGTTCAAGAGACCCAGTACTTC. This translates into CASSAVQETQYF.